Each of the 32 T cell receptor beta chains below was sequenced from the same sample in a study of OX40 agonist ivuxolimab in advanced cancers. Libraries were prepared by immunoSEQ multiplex PCR; TCRdb keeps only in-frame clonotypes and omits some of them. Among around 91,000 clones, 85% to 90% were seen once, and the ten largest hold under 0.25%. Here the sequenced sample was CD4+ or CD8+ T cells sorted from blood, taken in a trial of the OX40 agonist ivuxolimab. These receptors all come from an adult with an advanced solid tumor such as melanoma, head and neck, liver or kidney cancer.

The genes are TRBV28 and TRBJ2-5; D remains ambiguous. Trimming took 1 base from V and 5 from J, leaving 17 bases between them. The CDR3 totals 16 residues. Germline CDR1 is MDHEN and CDR2 is SYDVKM. The CDR3 bases are TGTGCCAGCAGTTTATTACCGGTGACCGCCCGGGAGACCCAGTACTTC. Translating gives CASSLLPVTARETQYF.

In DNA form, the CDR3 reads TGTGCCAGCAGCTTGGGACAAGGGACAGGGGGGCAAGAGACCCAGTACTTC. Its translation is CASSLGQGTGGQETQYF. The chain has TRBV11-2 and TRBJ2-5, with 11 bases aligning to TRBD1. CDR1 SGHAT and CDR2 FQNNGV come from the germline V gene. With 3 bases clipped from V and 2 bases from J, the junction kept 8 bases outside the gene matches. The CDR3 is made up of 17 amino acids.

J is TRBJ1-1 and V is TRBV7-2, with a tentative D call TRBD1 (5 bases). Per the germline V gene, CDR1 is SGHTA and CDR2 is FQGNSA. Trimming took off 6 bases at V and 1 base at J, with 12 bases between the two ends. This CDR3 has 14 amino acids. In nucleotides, the CDR3 is TGTGCCAGCAGTCGCAGGAGGGGGAACACTGAAGCTTTCTTT. This encodes CASSRRRGNTEAFF.

The chain joins TRBV2 to TRBJ2-1; 10 bases fit TRBD2. Germline-derived CDR1 and CDR2 are SNHLY and FYNNEI. The J segment lost 12 bases and the V segment lost 5 bases, leaving 13 bases of the junction unmatched. The CDR3 loop spans 15 amino acids. CDR3 amino acids: CASSRSEREGRGQFF. Here the CDR3 DNA reads TGTGCCAGCAGTCGTTCAGAGCGGGAGGGACGAGGGCAGTTCTTC.

This clone was detected only once. V gene TRBV19 combines with J gene TRBJ1-5, with TRBD1 matching over 8 bases. The CDR3 has 15 amino acids. Trimming removed 7 bases from V and 2 bases from J; junction bases left unmatched: 7. Germline CDR1 is LNHDA and CDR2 is SQIVND (reference sequence). Here the CDR3 reads CASTRQGFGNQPQHF. The DNA of the CDR3 is TGTGCCAGTACCAGACAGGGGTTCGGCAATCAGCCCCAGCATTTT.

This clone came up once. V is TRBV28 and J is TRBJ1-5, with 7 nucleotides matching TRBD1. The CDR3 loop spans 16 amino acids. V shed 2 bases and J 0 bases; nucleotides not matched to a gene: 4. Germline V gene data show CDR1 as MDHEN and CDR2 as SYDVKM. CDR3 residues: CASSLGTVTSNQPQHF. DNA for the CDR3: TGTGCCAGCAGTTTAGGGACAGTTACTAGCAATCAGCCCCAGCATTTT.

The chain employs TRBV5-5 and TRBJ1-3, with 10 nucleotides matching TRBD1. The CDR3 consists of 15 residues. Trimming removed 5 bases from V and 8 bases from J; junction bases left unmatched: 10. CDR1 is SGHKS and CDR2 is YYEKEE in the germline V gene (reference sequence). The CDR3 region is CASSRRDRGSYTIYF. CDR3 nucleotide sequence: TGTGCCAGCAGTCGGAGGGACAGGGGATCCTACACCATATATTTT.

The chain recombines TRBV9 with TRBJ2-1; TRBD2 aligns across 7 bases. Germline loops: CDR1 SGDLS, CDR2 YYNGEE. CDR3 size: 17 residues. V gave up 3 bases and J gave up 9 bases; unmatched junction bases: 18. CDR3 bases: TGTGCCAGCAGCGCATCCCGGCAGCGGGGACCTCTTTTTGAGCAGTTCTTC. Translated, it gives CASSASRQRGPLFEQFF. Filled out from reference TRBV9 and TRBJ2-1, the complete variable domain reads DSGVTQTPKHLITATGQRVTLRCSPRSGDLSVYWYQQSLDQGLQFLIQYYNGEERAKGNILERFSAQQFPDLHSELNLSSLELGDSALYFCASSASRQRGPLFEQFFGPGTRLTVL.

This clone was seen more than once but under ten times. The chain uses TRBV2 and TRBJ1-6; 7 bases are a match to TRBD1. The CDR3 covers 15 residues. Germline CDR1 and CDR2: SNHLY and FYNNEI. With 4 bases clipped from V and 9 bases from J, the junction kept 9 bases outside the gene matches. This CDR3 is CASSGQGVRGSPLHF. DNA of the CDR3: TGTGCCAGCAGTGGACAGGGCGTACGTGGTTCACCCCTCCACTTT.

The chain couples TRBV7-2 to TRBJ2-7; 8 bases are a match to TRBD1. Trimming at V came to 3 bases and at J to 3 bases, leaving 7 bases not matched to a gene. The length of the CDR3 is 15 residues. From germline, CDR1 is SGHTA and CDR2 FQGNSA. CDR3 nucleotide sequence: TGTGCCAGCAGCTTCCGGGATACAGGGGGCTACGAGCAGTACTTC. As protein: CASSFRDTGGYEQYF. The full variable domain, with the rest looked up from reference TRBV7-2 and TRBJ2-7, is GAGVSQSPSNKVTEKGKDVELRCDPISGHTALYWYRQSLGQGLEFLIYFQGNSAPDKSGLPSDRFSAERTGGSVSTLTIQRTQQEDSAVYLCASSFRDTGGYEQYFGPGTRLTVT.

This chain links TRBV2 with TRBJ2-3; 8 bases map to TRBD2. There are 15 residues in the CDR3. The junction had 7 bases not matched to a gene; V was cut back by 6 bases and J by 2 bases. Germline values: CDR1 SNHLY, CDR2 FYNNEI. The CDR3 coding sequence is TGTGCCAGCAGGCGTGACGGGAGGGCCACAGATACGCAGTATTTT. Its protein product is CASRRDGRATDTQYF.

Written as DNA, the CDR3 is TGTGCCAGCAGCTCGGGGGACACCCGGAGCTCCTACGAGCAGTACGTC. Residues: CASSSGDTRSSYEQYV. The chain joins TRBV5-4 to TRBJ2-7; possibly TRBD1 or TRBD2 for D (6 bases each). The CDR3 has 16 residues. Germline values: CDR1 SGHNT, CDR2 YYREEE (reference sequence). Between the trimmed V and J ends, which lost 3 bases and 0 bases, there was a span of 16 bases.

This clone appeared a single time. V gene TRBV5-4 combines with J gene TRBJ2-3; D might be TRBD2 (7 bases). Trimming left V 5 bases short and J 6 bases short, with 31 bases between. The CDR3 contains 19 residues. Germline V gene lookup returns CDR1 SGHNT and CDR2 YYREEE (reference sequence). CDR3 DNA sequence: TGTGCCAGCAGACCGGCTAGGGGGTCTGGCGGGAGCCCCACGGATACGCAGTATTTT. The encoded protein is CASRPARGSGGSPTDTQYF.

The J gene is TRBJ2-3, the V gene TRBV4-3; D may be TRBD1 or TRBD2 (5 bases each). The germline V gene has CDR1 LGHNA and CDR2 YSLEER. V was cut by 3 bases and J by 8 bases, with 24 bases left in between. The CDR3 is 17 residues long. The DNA for the CDR3 is TGCGCCAGCAGCCACTCCCCCGGTCGGCAGCCGAGGGGTACGCAGTATTTT. This codes for CASSHSPGRQPRGTQYF.

V is TRBV18 and J is TRBJ1-1; TRBD1 might be the D (6 bases). Trimming pared 6 bases from V and 7 bases from J, leaving 18 bases between. This CDR3 contains 14 residues. Germline loops: CDR1 KGHSH, CDR2 LQKENI. CDR3 sequence: CASSLWGRGSEAFF. In DNA, the CDR3 is TGTGCCAGCTCCCTGTGGGGGCGGGGGAGTGAAGCTTTCTTT.

V usage is TRBV2 and J usage is TRBJ2-5, with D possibly TRBD2 on 6 matching bases. V was shortened by 10 bases and J by 6 bases, with 18 bases between the two germline ends. The CDR3 is 13 amino acids. Germline CDR1 reads SNHLY; CDR2 reads FYNNEI. CDR3 DNA sequence: TGTGCCACCAAGACCGGGGGTCCCCAGACCCAGTACTTC. This sequence encodes CATKTGGPQTQYF.

The J gene is TRBJ2-7, the V gene TRBV7-9; TRBD2 matches 14 bases. This CDR3 has 18 residues. The V gene's germline CDR1 is SEHNR and CDR2 FQNEAQ (reference sequence). J lost 3 bases, V lost 5 bases, and 12 bases had no gene match. The CDR3 sequence: CASSQPRLAGGNYYEQYF. CDR3 bases: TGTGCCAGCAGCCAACCGCGACTAGCGGGAGGGAATTACTACGAGCAGTACTTC.

The chain recombines TRBV2 with TRBJ2-3, with a possible D match to TRBD1 (5 bases). The CDR3 runs 14 residues. The germline V and J ends were trimmed by 7 bases and 1 base, with 12 bases remaining between them. The germline V gene has CDR1 SNHLY and CDR2 FYNNEI. CDR3 bases: TGTGCCAGCACCCTAGGCAGGGGCACAGATACGCAGTATTTT. It translates to CASTLGRGTDTQYF.

This chain joins TRBV19 and TRBJ1-5; TRBD1 might be the D (5 bases). The CDR3 totals 17 residues. CDR1 is LNHDA and CDR2 is SQIVND in the germline V gene (reference sequence). Trimming removed 7 bases from V and 4 bases from J, with 23 bases in between. The CDR3 loop reads CASTDLGAGSFNQPQHF. The DNA for the CDR3 is TGTGCCAGTACTGATCTCGGTGCAGGGAGTTTTAATCAGCCCCAGCATTTT. Together with reference TRBV19 and TRBJ1-5, the CDR3 gives the full variable domain: DGGITQSPKYLFRKEGQNVTLSCEQNLNHDAMYWYRQDPGQGLRLIYYSQIVNDFQKGDIAEGYSVSREKKESFPLTVTSAQKNPTAFYLCASTDLGAGSFNQPQHFGDGTRLSIL.

This clone was counted a single time. The rearrangement joins TRBV2 to TRBJ1-5; D may be TRBD1 (5 bases). The germline V gene has CDR1 SNHLY and CDR2 FYNNEI. This CDR3 has 19 amino acids. Trimming took 4 bases from V and 3 from J, leaving 25 bases between them. CDR3 nucleotide sequence: TGTGCCAGCAGTGCCCTCTCCTCCTACGGGGCAGGGAACAATCAGCCCCAGCATTTT. Residues: CASSALSSYGAGNNQPQHF. Full variable domain (missing parts from reference TRBV2 and TRBJ1-5): EPEVTQTPSHQVTQMGQEVILRCVPISNHLYFYWYRQILGQKVEFLVSFYNNEISEKSEIFDDQFSVERPDGSNFTLKIRSTKLEDSAMYFCASSALSSYGAGNNQPQHFGDGTRLSIL.

This chain uses TRBV6-1 with TRBJ1-3; the D gene is possibly TRBD1 (5 bases). The CDR3 is made up of 16 amino acids. CDR1 and CDR2 from the germline V gene are MNHNS and SASEGT. V was trimmed by 3 bases and J by 2 bases, leaving 14 bases between them. CDR3 amino acids: CASSDPAGRAGNTIYF. The CDR3, as DNA: TGTGCCAGCAGTGACCCGGCAGGGAGGGCTGGAAACACCATATATTTT.

The gene calls are TRBV7-2 and TRBJ1-5, with 7 bases that match TRBD1. V was pared by 1 base and J by 7 bases, with 7 bases of the junction left unmatched. Germline lookup yields CDR1 SGHTA and CDR2 FQGNSA. The CDR3 is 15 residues long. CDR3 in DNA: TGTGCCAGCAGCTTAGATAAGGGGGCAAGGCAGCCCCAGCATTTT. Protein product: CASSLDKGARQPQHF.

This clone was counted a single time. The genes are TRBV5-1 and TRBJ2-1; D is perhaps TRBD2 (6 bases). There are 16 residues in the CDR3. V shed 0 bases and J shed 2 bases, with 12 bases lying between them. Germline CDR1 reads SGHRS; CDR2 reads YFSETQ. The CDR3 reads CASSLDSGVAYNEQFF. The CDR3 DNA reads as TGCGCCAGCAGCTTGGACTCGGGGGTCGCCTACAATGAGCAGTTCTTC.

The J gene is TRBJ1-4, the V gene TRBV6-1, with D uncertain. The CDR3 extends over 13 amino acids. Deletions cut 2 bases from V and 0 bases from J, with 1 base between. CDR1 is MNHNS, CDR2 SASEGT, per germline. The CDR3 reads CASSEPTNEKLFF. The CDR3 nucleotides read TGTGCCAGCAGTGAACCAACTAATGAAAAACTGTTTTTT.

This chain uses TRBV7-9 with TRBJ2-1; 7 bases align to TRBD2. CDR3 length equals 15 residues. The trim removed 0 bases at V and 5 bases at J, leaving 4 bases unmatched. Germline V gene data show CDR1 as SEHNR and CDR2 as FQNEAQ (reference sequence). CDR3 residues: CASSLAGGPHNEQFF. The DNA for the CDR3 is TGTGCCAGCAGCTTAGCGGGAGGGCCACACAATGAGCAGTTCTTC.

The genes are TRBV9 and TRBJ1-4; TRBD1 matches at 7 bases. Per germline, CDR1 SGDLS and CDR2 YYNGEE. V lost 0 bases, J lost 12 bases, and 11 bases stayed unmatched. This CDR3 contains 15 residues. The CDR3 DNA reads as TGTGCCAGCAGCGTAGCAGGAGACAGGGCTGGGGAACTGTTTTTT. Translation: CASSVAGDRAGELFF.

The V gene is TRBV7-9, the J gene TRBJ2-2, with D tentatively TRBD1 or TRBD2 (5 bases each). The CDR3 sequence is 17 residues long. Germline V gives CDR1 SEHNR, CDR2 FQNEAQ (reference sequence). Trimming took 0 bases from V and 4 from J, leaving 15 bases between them. This chain's CDR3 is CASSLAGTGRGTGELFF. As DNA, the CDR3 is TGTGCCAGCAGCTTAGCGGGGACGGGGCGCGGCACCGGGGAGCTGTTTTTT. Filled out from reference TRBV7-9 and TRBJ2-2, the complete variable domain reads DTGVSQNPRHKITKRGQNVTFRCDPISEHNRLYWYRQTLGQGPEFLTYFQNEAQLEKSRLLSDRFSAERPKGSFSTLEIQRTEQGDSAMYLCASSLAGTGRGTGELFFGEGSRLTVL.

The chain combines TRBV7-2 with TRBJ2-5; 9 bases are shared with TRBD2. The CDR3 has 17 amino acids. Germline assignment: CDR1 SGHTA and CDR2 FQGNSA. The ends lost 5 bases at V and 5 bases at J; junction bases unmatched: 15. The CDR3 protein is CASSDPSGGRIAETQYF. CDR3 bases: TGTGCCAGCAGCGATCCGAGCGGGGGGCGGATCGCGGAGACCCAGTACTTC.

This chain uses TRBV2 with TRBJ2-3, with D unclear. The ends were cut back, 8 bases at V and 2 bases at J, with 8 bases in the middle. There are 12 residues in the CDR3. Germline CDR1 and CDR2: SNHLY and FYNNEI. CDR3 residues: CASLSNTDTQYF. In DNA, the CDR3 is TGTGCCAGCCTATCGAACACAGATACGCAGTATTTT.

The genes are TRBV4-2 and TRBJ2-5; 7 nucleotides match TRBD2. Trimming removed 1 base from V and 2 bases from J; junction bases left unmatched: 10. The CDR3 totals 17 residues. The germline gives CDR1 LGHNA, CDR2 YNFKEQ. The CDR3 DNA sequence: TGTGCCAGCAGCCAAGTCGGGTGGCAGCGGGGACAAGAGACCCAGTACTTC. Translating it yields CASSQVGWQRGQETQYF.

This clone was observed a single time. This sequence joins TRBV6-5 and TRBJ1-5; tentative D call: TRBD1 (5 bases). The CDR3 consists of 14 residues. The V end was cut by 5 bases, the J end by 4 bases, with 12 bases between. Per germline, CDR1 MNHEY and CDR2 SVGAGI. For the CDR3, the DNA is TGTGCCAGCAGTCCGGGGCCAGGGAATCAGCCCCAGCATTTT. Protein sequence: CASSPGPGNQPQHF.

Here the CDR3 DNA reads TGTGCCAGCTCACCACCTTACGGGTTGGCTAATGAAAAACTGTTTTTT. Translation gives CASSPPYGLANEKLFF. The chain is built from TRBV18 and TRBJ1-4; the D is unclear. V lost 0 bases to trimming and J lost 3 bases, with 11 bases between them. The CDR3 has 16 amino acids. Germline V lookup: CDR1 KGHSH, CDR2 LQKENI.